This T cell receptor beta chain was captured by sequencing in a study of T cell clusters in autoimmune cytopenias. Turning to the study itself: The median distinct TRB clonotype count was around 2,400 per sample, from a median roughly 52,000 reads. Broader study findings: The cluster-lack signature was not seen for secondary cytopenia versus chronic lymphocytic leukemia. TRB repertoire shifts in secondary cytopenia and chronic lymphocytic leukemia mostly reflected lymphoma, not autoimmunity. Primary autoimmune cytopenia patients appeared to lack physiological T cell clusters present in healthy donors.

About this clonotype itself: No antigen is known for it.

TRB was amplified from around 250 ng of peripheral blood genomic DNA per sample. TRB was amplified by touch-down multiplex PCR, primer pools A and B combined. TCRdb re-called the multiplex PCR reads and shows each CDR3 protein once, DNA omitted. This listing includes about 8,200 distinct CDR3 sequences. This sequence originates from a human donor with an autoimmune cytopenia or autoimmune hepatitis (not recorded which). The sequencing sample was made of peripheral blood.

The CDR3 sequence: CASSERAAPNEKLFF. The chain employs TRBV6-1 and TRBJ1-4. Looked up from germline, CDR1 is MNHNS and CDR2 is SASEGT. The CDR3 totals 15 residues.